These 29 T cell receptor beta chains originate from one sample sequenced in a study of tumor-infiltrating lymphocytes in primary liver carcinoma. The template, roughly 510 ng total RNA, yielded TCR beta cDNA made with a constant-region primer. Nested multiplex PCR, run for three rounds with slightly modified ARM-PCR, yielded TCR beta libraries. For roughly 10 cycles apiece, the opening two PCR rounds ran with TRBV1-TRBV30 forward primers and a C-beta reverse primer. Each CDR3 protein gets one entry after TCRdb re-called the multiplex PCR reads with MiXCR. This sample yields around 25,000 distinct CDR3 sequences, of which approximately 77% are seen a single time; about 32% belongs to the top ten. Bulk tissue was left unsorted, and RNA and DNA were co-extracted from about 21-30 mg of it. Sequencing was done on a sample of liver tumor tissue from sampling region 5. Subset described: tumor region T5, tumor centre. These receptors were collected from a woman in her twenties or thirties with primary liver carcinoma and hepatitis B virus infection.

This clonotype is labeled large (0.1 to 1%). The V call is TRBV13, the J call TRBJ1-1, with TRBD1 matching 9 bases. V lost 6 bases to trimming and J lost 2 bases; unmatched junction nucleotides: 4. The CDR3 extends over 14 amino acids. Germline V CDR1 and CDR2: PRHDT, FYEKMQ (reference sequence). CDR3 in DNA: TGTGCCAGCAGGACAGGGGGTGCAAACACTGAAGCTTTCTTT. Translated: CASRTGGANTEAFF.

This chain joins TRBV11-3 and TRBJ2-7; D remains unclear. CDR1 is SGHNT, CDR2 YENEEA, per germline. Trimming left V 2 bases short and J 4 bases short, with 15 bases between. CDR3 length: 15 amino acids. The CDR3 region is CASSLRPGVAYEQYF. CDR3 coding DNA: TGTGCCAGCAGCTTACGTCCAGGTGTAGCTTACGAGCAGTACTTC.

J is TRBJ1-5 and V is TRBV7-8; D is undetermined. This CDR3 region has 15 residues. V was clipped by 9 bases and J by 6 bases, with 21 bases between them. Germline CDR1 reads SGHVS; CDR2 reads FQNEAQ. The CDR3 loop is CASRLTGQVGQPQHF. CDR3 coding DNA: TGTGCCAGTAGACTTACGGGCCAGGTCGGTCAGCCCCAGCATTTT.

Comments on this clonotype: No conserved phenylalanine or tryptophan ends this CDR3, so it is likely a read error. Because the CDR3's place on the DNA is in doubt, the DNA is left out and the CDR3 is given as listed by TCRdb. The chain links TRBV12-3 or TRBV12-4 to TRBJ2-5; TRBD1, the table's D call, lacks a check against the DNA. The CDR3 spans 15 residues, counting both ends. CDR3 sequence reads: CASNTYPGSEETQYY.

V and J are TRBV30 and TRBJ1-4; TRBD1 might be the D (5 bases). The germline V gene has CDR1 GTSNPN and CDR2 SVGIG (reference sequence). The V gene lost 2 bases and the J gene lost 12 bases, with 16 bases spanning the gap. The length of the CDR3 is 13 residues. The CDR3 here is CAWSLPGGEELFF. The CDR3 bases are TGTGCCTGGAGTCTACCCGGGGGAGAAGAACTGTTTTTT.

The genes are TRBV13 and TRBJ1-1, with a possible D match to TRBD1 (5 bases). This CDR3 spans 17 amino acids. The V and J ends lost 0 bases and 5 bases respectively, with 19 bases between them. The germline CDR1 and CDR2 sequences are PRHDT and FYEKMQ (reference sequence). The CDR3, as DNA: TGTGCCAGCAGCTTAGGAGGGCTTGGTATTGGGGGTACTGAAGCTTTCTTT. This gives the protein CASSLGGLGIGGTEAFF.

This clonotype was seen just once. The final CDR3 position lacks the conserved phenylalanine or tryptophan, pointing to a likely read error. This sequence joins TRBV28 and TRBJ2-3; tentative D call: TRBD2 (6 bases). Germline-derived CDR1 and CDR2 are MDHEN and SYDVKM. This CDR3 region has 12 residues. CDR3 nucleotide sequence: TGTGCCTGCAGGGACTTAGTGGATACGCAGTATTTA. Translated, it gives CACRDLVDTQYL.

In the case of this clonotype: A junction end diverges from the germline sequence, so it may reflect a read error. CDR3 coding DNA: TGTGCCAGCAGCTATTACTACGACAATGATCAGTTCTTC. Translation gives CASSYYYDNDQFF. V usage is TRBV11-2 and J usage is TRBJ2-1; D is unclear. CDR3 length equals 13 residues. Per germline, CDR1 SGHAT and CDR2 FQNNGV.

Points on this clonotype: No conserved phenylalanine or tryptophan is present at the end of the CDR3, so a read error is the likely explanation. The gene calls are TRBV11-2 and TRBJ2-5; D gene ambiguous. CDR1 and CDR2 from the germline V gene are SGHAT and FQNNGV. This CDR3 is 12 amino acids long. Here the CDR3 DNA reads TGTGTCAGCAGCTTGGATCGTGAGACCCAGTACTCC. This sequence encodes CVSSLDRETQYS.

Comments on this clonotype: The germline gene is not matched at one end of the junction; a read error may be the cause. V gene TRBV4-1 combines with J gene TRBJ2-3; D unresolved. This CDR3 contains 16 residues. CDR1 MGHRA and CDR2 YSYEKL come from the germline V gene. CDR3 in DNA: TGCGCTAGCAGCCAAGGCAGACATCGGGCCACAGATACGCAGTATTTT. Translated: CASSQGRHRATDTQYF.

As regards this clonotype: The conserved final phenylalanine or tryptophan is absent from the CDR3, which likely points to a read error. The chain has TRBV6-5 and TRBJ2-7; D might be TRBD1 (6 bases). The CDR3 has 15 residues. The germline V gene has CDR1 MNHEY and CDR2 SVGAGI. The CDR3 nucleotides are TGTCCCAGCAGTTACAAGGACAGCAGCTCCTACGAACAGTACTCC. This gives the protein CPSSYKDSSSYEQYS.

In its sample, this clonotype was seen a few times. This chain joins TRBV19 and TRBJ2-3; D is ambiguous. Germline CDR1 and CDR2: LNHDA and SQIVND (reference sequence). Deletions cut 5 bases from V and 6 bases from J, with 15 bases between. The length of the CDR3 is 14 residues. Here the CDR3 reads CASSYSDSYDTQYF. CDR3 nucleotide sequence: TGTGCCAGTAGTTACTCTGACTCCTATGATACGCAGTATTTT.

This clonotype was seen repeatedly, ten times or more. The chain links TRBV6-5 to TRBJ2-1, with 10 nucleotides matching TRBD1. The CDR3 runs 13 residues. Germline-derived CDR1 and CDR2 are MNHEY and SVGAGI. Losses at the gene ends were 5 bases for V and 9 bases for J; bases not matched to a gene: 4. DNA for the CDR3: TGTGCCAGCAGTCAACGACAGGGGGCTGAGCAGTTCTTC. This gives the protein CASSQRQGAEQFF.

V usage is TRBV28 and J usage is TRBJ2-7, with D possibly matching TRBD1 (6 bases). The CDR3 has 14 amino acids. The germline gives CDR1 MDHEN, CDR2 SYDVKM. The V end lost 5 bases, the J end lost 2 bases, and 13 bases lay between the germline ends. The CDR3 is CASSQGGDPYEQYF. CDR3 nucleotide sequence: TGTGCCAGCAGTCAAGGGGGAGATCCCTACGAGCAGTACTTC.

About this clonotype: Sequence at one end of the junction differs from germline and may be a read error. The V and J genes are TRBV29-1 and TRBJ1-1; 7 bases align to TRBD1. From germline, CDR1 is SQVTM and CDR2 ANQGSEA. The CDR3 has 12 amino acids. CDR3 bases: TGCAGCGTGGAGACAGGGAGCGCTGAAGTTTTCTTT. Translation: CSVETGSAEVFF.

A remark on this clonotype: One end of the junction is discordant with germline, which a read error may explain. The chain recombines TRBV11-2 with TRBJ2-2; D unresolved. The CDR3 consists of 16 residues. Germline V lookup: CDR1 SGHAT, CDR2 FQNNGV. The DNA for the CDR3 is TGTGCCAGCAGCTTAGCTGGGTTGACGAACACCGGAGAGCTGTTTTTT. It specifies CASSLAGLTNTGELFF.

The V call is TRBV11-2, the J call TRBJ2-2; 8 bases fit TRBD2. The trim removed 4 bases at V and 17 bases at J, leaving 21 bases unmatched. This CDR3 has 16 amino acids. CDR1 and CDR2 from the germline V gene are SGHAT and FQNNGV. The CDR3, as DNA: TGTGCCAGCAGCTCGACACGTAGCGGGAAGTCCGGGGAGTTTTTTTTT. Protein sequence: CASSSTRSGKSGEFFF.

To note about this clonotype: In this CDR3 the conserved last residue, phenylalanine or tryptophan, is missing, so a read error is likely. V is TRBV10-3 and J is TRBJ2-5; D remains unclear. This CDR3 region has 15 residues. CDR1 is ENHRY and CDR2 is SYGVKD in the germline V gene. The chain's CDR3 is CTIGESATRQEIQYV. CDR3 in DNA: TGTACCATCGGTGAGTCGGCTACCAGACAAGAGATCCAGTACGTC.

This clonotype was seen repeatedly, ten times or more. The V and J genes are TRBV7-9 and TRBJ2-3; perhaps TRBD2 as D (6 bases). The CDR3 spans 12 residues. Trimming took off 4 bases at V and 5 bases at J, with 7 bases between the two ends. Germline V gene lookup returns CDR1 SEHNR and CDR2 FQNEAQ (reference sequence). The DNA of the CDR3 is TGTGCCAGCAGCTCGGGGGTAGATACGCAGTATTTT. Translation gives CASSSGVDTQYF.

Concerning this clonotype: One junction end disagrees with the germline gene, perhaps due to a read error. The chain is built from TRBV6-5 and TRBJ2-6, with 9 bases lining up with TRBD1. The CDR3 spans 18 residues. The germline V gene has CDR1 MNHEY and CDR2 SVGAGI. CDR3 sequence reads: CASKTYRGRVSGVNVLNF. The CDR3 DNA is TGTGCCAGTAAGACATACAGGGGGCGCGTCTCTGGGGTCAACGTCCTGAATTTC.

This clonotype was recorded once. The chain couples TRBV11-2 to TRBJ2-7; no definite D call. Trimming took off 6 bases at V and 5 bases at J, with 23 bases between the two ends. The CDR3 spans 16 residues. In germline, CDR1 is SGHAT, CDR2 FQNNGV. CDR3 bases: TGTGCCAGCAGTTTATATCCGGGTCCCTACGTCCACGAGCAGTACTTC. Amino acid sequence: CASSLYPGPYVHEQYF.

Concerning this clonotype: The junction differs from germline at one of its ends, possibly a read error. The V call is TRBV30, the J call TRBJ1-1; TRBD1 aligns across 7 bases. CDR1 is GTSNPN, CDR2 SVGIG, per germline (reference sequence). The CDR3 is made up of 13 amino acids. For the CDR3, the DNA is TGTGCCTGGAGCTCCCAAGGGGGCCCTGAATCTTACTTT. Translation gives CAWSSQGGPESYF.

This clonotype was detected once. The CDR3 ends on some other residue instead of the conserved phenylalanine or tryptophan, so this is likely a read error. It is unclear where the CDR3 begins or ends on the DNA, so no DNA is shown, and the CDR3 is as TCRdb lists it. The rearrangement links TRBV5-1 to TRBJ2-1; the D call of TRBD1 is as the table states it, not checked on the DNA. From germline, CDR1 is SGHRS and CDR2 YFSETQ. The CDR3 length equals 15 residues, ends included. The CDR3 here is CASSGTGSTYNERFV.

As for this clonotype: The junction departs from the called germline gene at one end, perhaps through a read error. This rearrangement joins TRBV6-1 to TRBJ2-2; D is perhaps TRBD1 or TRBD2 (6 bases each). The CDR3 runs to 19 residues. Germline lookup yields CDR1 MNHNS and CDR2 SASEGT. This CDR3 reads CAGSETLPGGPANTGELFF. CDR3 coding DNA: TGTGCCGGCAGTGAAACCCTTCCCGGGGGCCCCGCGAACACCGGGGAGCTATTTTTT.

To note about this clonotype: The junction differs from germline at one of its ends, possibly a read error. This sequence joins TRBV11-2 and TRBJ2-7; D remains unclear. The CDR3 contains 13 residues. From germline, CDR1 is SGHAT and CDR2 FQNNGV. Written as DNA, the CDR3 is TGTGCCAGCGTCCTGTCTGGCGGATACGAACAGTGCTTC. Amino acids: CASVLSGGYEQCF.

As for this clonotype: One junction end disagrees with the germline gene, perhaps due to a read error. The chain is built from TRBV4-3 and TRBJ2-3, with 7 bases aligning to TRBD1. Germline loops: CDR1 LGHNA, CDR2 YSLEER. This CDR3 contains 16 residues. The CDR3 coding sequence is TGTGCCAGCAGCCAAGAAGGTAGGGGGCATTCAGAAACGCAGTATTTT. Its protein product is CASSQEGRGHSETQYF.

As regards this clonotype: The junction departs from the called germline gene at one end, perhaps through a read error. The CDR3 DNA follows: TGTGCCAGCAGTCAAGCTGTGACGGGGGGTCACATTAACTACGAGCAGTACTTC. It translates to CASSQAVTGGHINYEQYF. The chain has TRBV4-3 and TRBJ2-7, with 7 positions matching TRBD2. This CDR3 has 18 amino acids. CDR1 and CDR2 (germline): LGHNA, YSLEER.

In the case of this clonotype: Without the conserved terminal phenylalanine or tryptophan, this CDR3 likely stems from a read error. J is TRBJ2-1 and V is TRBV29-1; 9 nucleotides align to TRBD2. Germline V gives CDR1 SQVTM, CDR2 ANQGSEA. This CDR3 has 14 residues. After removal of 7 bases from V and 3 bases from J, the junction contained 7 bases not matched to a gene. The CDR3 reads CSAAVLAGYNEQFI. The CDR3 nucleotides are TGCAGCGCCGCCGTACTAGCGGGCTACAATGAGCAGTTCATC.

Worth noting for this clonotype: An end of the junction does not agree with germline; a read error may underlie this. The chain is built from TRBV11-2 and TRBJ2-5, with 10 bases matching TRBD2. CDR3 length: 14 amino acids. Germline V lookup: CDR1 SGHAT, CDR2 FQNNGV. The CDR3 DNA reads as TGTGACAGCAGCCACGATACTAGCGGGGCGACCCAGTACTTC. This sequence encodes CDSSHDTSGATQYF.